One sample yielded the 29 T cell receptor beta chains listed below, sequenced in a study of blood T cell repertoires in COVID-19. The data were produced by immunoSEQ multiplex PCR, yet TCRdb's version contains in-frame clones alone and is incomplete. The sample carries around 180,000 clones, about 88% recorded once. The sequenced sample consisted of peripheral blood. The receptors here all came from a man in his 60s with acute or convalescent COVID-19.

This chain joins TRBV5-4 and TRBJ1-3; TRBD1 is a possible D gene (5 bases). Germline V gives CDR1 SGHNT, CDR2 YYREEE (reference sequence). Trimming took 0 bases from V and 0 from J, leaving 7 bases between them. The CDR3 covers 15 residues. DNA of the CDR3: TGTGCCAGCAGCTTGGAGGGGATCTCTGGAAACACCATATATTTT. Translation gives CASSLEGISGNTIYF.

This rearrangement joins TRBV9 to TRBJ1-4; possibly TRBD1 for D (5 bases). Germline CDR1 reads SGDLS; CDR2 reads YYNGEE. The V gene lost 2 bases and the J gene lost 8 bases, with 16 bases spanning the gap. The length of the CDR3 is 15 residues. In nucleotides, the CDR3 is TGTGCCAGCAGCGTCCGAGACAGCGGGATGGAAAAACTGTTTTTT. It yields the protein CASSVRDSGMEKLFF. Full variable domain (missing parts from reference TRBV9 and TRBJ1-4): DSGVTQTPKHLITATGQRVTLRCSPRSGDLSVYWYQQSLDQGLQFLIQYYNGEERAKGNILERFSAQQFPDLHSELNLSSLELGDSALYFCASSVRDSGMEKLFFGSGTQLSVL.

The gene calls are TRBV2 and TRBJ2-1; TRBD1 aligns across 10 bases. V shed 3 bases, J shed 2 bases, and the junction held 4 bases outside the gene matches. CDR1 is SNHLY and CDR2 is FYNNEI in the germline V gene. The CDR3 runs 16 residues. The CDR3 DNA reads as TGTGCCAGCAGTGACCGTGGACAGGGGGCCTACAATGAGCAGTTCTTC. Translating it yields CASSDRGQGAYNEQFF.

The rearrangement links TRBV5-6 to TRBJ2-5, with D tentatively TRBD2 (6 bases). From germline, CDR1 is SGHDT and CDR2 YYEEEE. This CDR3 has 15 residues. Trimming pared 3 bases from V and 0 bases from J, leaving 12 bases between. The CDR3 DNA sequence: TGTGCCAGCAGCTCGGACCGGGGGTACCAAGAGACCCAGTACTTC. Translated, it gives CASSSDRGYQETQYF.

The chain joins TRBV24-1 to TRBJ1-2; a weak D match, TRBD1 (6 bases). This CDR3 comprises 15 residues. V was shortened by 2 bases and J by 0 bases, with 9 bases between the two germline ends. In germline, CDR1 is KGHDR, CDR2 SFDVKD. The CDR3, as DNA: TGTGCCACCAGTGATTCACAGGGAACTAACTATGGCTACACCTTC. This gives the protein CATSDSQGTNYGYTF.

The chain joins TRBV18 to TRBJ1-3; D is uncertain. Germline V gene data show CDR1 as KGHSH and CDR2 as LQKENI. Trimming left V 1 base short and J 3 bases short, with 10 bases between. The CDR3 totals 15 residues. The CDR3, as DNA: TGTGCCAGCTCACCACGGCAGGTTGTTGGAAACACCATATATTTT. Residues: CASSPRQVVGNTIYF.

This clone occurred once. The chain combines TRBV7-9 with TRBJ1-5, with D tentatively TRBD1 (5 bases). The CDR3 spans 14 residues. V shed 1 base and J shed 6 bases, with 10 bases lying between them. Germline V gives CDR1 SEHNR, CDR2 FQNEAQ (reference sequence). The CDR3 DNA is TGTGCCAGCAGCTTAGAAGGGGCTAGTCAGCCCCAGCATTTT. This sequence encodes CASSLEGASQPQHF.

The chain joins TRBV19 to TRBJ2-3; a possible D gene is TRBD1 (6 bases). CDR1 and CDR2 (germline): LNHDA, SQIVND (reference sequence). The CDR3 is 17 residues long. Trimming took 1 base from V and 1 from J, leaving 15 bases between them. This CDR3 reads CASSIAQVKGGTDTQYF. In DNA, the CDR3 is TGTGCCAGTAGTATAGCCCAAGTGAAGGGGGGCACAGATACGCAGTATTTT.

With respect to this clone: Other DNA sequences in this sample translate to the same CDR3. The CDR3 region is CASSLGTGSYGYTF. The CDR3 nucleotides read TGTGCCAGCAGCTTAGGGACAGGGAGCTATGGCTACACCTTC. The gene calls are TRBV7-3 and TRBJ1-2, with 9 bases identical to TRBD1. Germline V gene data show CDR1 as SGHTA and CDR2 as FQGTGA. The CDR3 sequence is 14 residues long. Trimming took 2 bases from V and 4 from J; bases not matched to a gene: 2.

V gene TRBV6-6 combines with J gene TRBJ2-2; D is ambiguous. The CDR3 has 17 residues. Trimming took off 5 bases at V and 0 bases at J, with 16 bases between the two ends. Looked up from germline, CDR1 is MNHNY and CDR2 is SVGAGI (reference sequence). The CDR3 is CASSPDGMRTNTGELFF. CDR3 bases: TGTGCCAGCAGTCCTGATGGCATGAGGACGAACACCGGGGAGCTGTTTTTT.

The CDR3, as DNA: TGTGCCAGCAGCTTATATAGCGGGGGTTCCTACGAGCAGTACGTC. This translates into CASSLYSGGSYEQYV. The gene calls are TRBV11-2 and TRBJ2-7; 9 bases line up with TRBD2. The J segment lost 1 base and the V segment lost 2 bases, leaving 3 bases of the junction unmatched. The CDR3 is made up of 15 amino acids. Germline loops: CDR1 SGHAT, CDR2 FQNNGV.

The CDR3 sequence: CASSVLTDTQYF. The DNA for the CDR3 is TGTGCCAGCAGCGTATTAACAGATACGCAGTATTTT. The chain carries TRBV9 and TRBJ2-3, with D uncertain. The CDR3 totals 12 residues. The V gene's germline CDR1 is SGDLS and CDR2 YYNGEE. V lost 1 base, J lost 3 bases, and 3 bases lay in between.

This chain connects TRBV11-3 to TRBJ1-3, with no clear D. The germline V gene has CDR1 SGHNT and CDR2 YENEEA. The CDR3 extends over 14 amino acids. The V end was cut by 4 bases, the J end by 3 bases, with 10 bases between. DNA for the CDR3: TGTGCCAGCAGCTCACCGACTATTGGAAACACCATATATTTT. It translates to CASSSPTIGNTIYF.

The chain links TRBV12-2 to TRBJ2-1; TRBD2 reflects the table's D call only, with no check against the DNA. TRBV12-2 is reported as a pseudogene. This CDR3 spans 17 amino acids. CDR3 nucleotides: TGTGCAAGTCGCTTAGAGGGTCGGGGTAGCGGGAACCTGGGAAAGTTCTTC. Translating it yields CASRLEGRGSGNLGKFF.

This sequence joins TRBV18 and TRBJ2-3; 13 bases agree with TRBD2. With V trimmed by 2 bases and J by 3 bases, 2 bases remained unmatched. Germline CDR1 is KGHSH and CDR2 is LQKENI. This CDR3 has 16 residues. The CDR3 DNA is TGTGCCAGCTCACCAGGACTAGCGGGAGCAACAGATACGCAGTATTTT. It codes for CASSPGLAGATDTQYF.

This clone was counted between two and nine times. The chain employs TRBV28 and TRBJ1-1, with 7 nucleotides matching TRBD1. The trim removed 8 bases at V and 4 bases at J, leaving 4 bases unmatched. Germline CDR1 and CDR2: MDHEN and SYDVKM. The CDR3 totals 12 residues. This CDR3 is CASGYRGTEAFF. CDR3 bases: TGTGCCAGCGGTTACAGGGGCACTGAAGCTTTCTTT.

The genes are TRBV6-1 and TRBJ2-7; TRBD1 matches at 8 bases. Germline trimming cut 0 bases from V and 4 bases from J; bases unmatched to any gene: 11. The germline V gene has CDR1 MNHNS and CDR2 SASEGT. The CDR3 has 17 residues. CDR3 DNA sequence: TGTGCCAGCAGTGAAGCGATGTGGGGACAGGCGATTTACGAGCAGTACGTC. It specifies CASSEAMWGQAIYEQYV.

Only a few counts were recorded for this clone. The V and J genes are TRBV19 and TRBJ1-5, with a tentative D call TRBD1 (5 bases). Looked up from germline, CDR1 is LNHDA and CDR2 is SQIVND (reference sequence). Trimming shortened V by 3 bases and J by 4 bases, and 10 bases separated the two germline ends. This CDR3 contains 14 residues. The CDR3 reads CASSIRVGNQPQHF. The CDR3, as DNA: TGTGCCAGTAGTATCAGGGTAGGGAATCAGCCCCAGCATTTT.

V usage is TRBV14 and J usage is TRBJ2-4, with D tentatively TRBD2 (7 bases). Germline V gene lookup returns CDR1 SGHDN and CDR2 FVKESK. The V and J ends lost 1 base and 7 bases respectively, with 11 bases between them. The length of the CDR3 is 14 residues. The CDR3 bases are TGTGCCAGCAGCCAAGGGGGGGGCGCGAACATTCAGTACTTC. Its protein is CASSQGGGANIQYF.

The chain combines TRBV10-3 with TRBJ2-7; weak D call: TRBD1 (6 bases). The germline V gene has CDR1 ENHRY and CDR2 SYGVKD. V lost 5 bases to trimming and J lost 1 base, with 12 bases between them. This CDR3 region has 14 residues. The DNA of the CDR3 is TGTGCCATCAGTCCTCAGGGGTCATCCTACGAGCAGTACTTC. Its protein is CAISPQGSSYEQYF.

V is TRBV7-9 and J is TRBJ1-1, with no clear D. The CDR3 is made up of 14 amino acids. The germline gives CDR1 SEHNR, CDR2 FQNEAQ (reference sequence). V was shortened by 0 bases and J by 5 bases, with 10 bases between the two germline ends. The CDR3 nucleotides are TGTGCCAGCAGCTTAGCGTCCACGGAGACTGAAGCTTTCTTT. Amino acid sequence: CASSLASTETEAFF. Full variable domain (missing parts from reference TRBV7-9 and TRBJ1-1): DTGVSQNPRHKITKRGQNVTFRCDPISEHNRLYWYRQTLGQGPEFLTYFQNEAQLEKSRLLSDRFSAERPKGSFSTLEIQRTEQGDSAMYLCASSLASTETEAFFGQGTRLTVV.

This clone has only a few counts. CDR3 DNA: TGTGCCAGCAGTTATACAGGGCCTTACGAGCAGTACGTC. It specifies CASSYTGPYEQYV. The chain uses TRBV6-2 or TRBV6-3 and TRBJ2-7; maybe TRBD1 (6 bases). The CDR3 spans 13 residues. Trimming removed 3 bases at V and 4 bases at J, with 10 bases between. Germline V gene sequence: CDR1 MNHEY, CDR2 SVGEGT.

This clone was found a few times. The J gene is TRBJ2-3, the V gene TRBV9; 8 nucleotides line up with TRBD2. Germline-derived CDR1 and CDR2 are SGDLS and YYNGEE. J gave up 7 bases and V 4 bases, and 14 bases lay outside the gene matches. The CDR3 is made up of 16 amino acids. In nucleotides, the CDR3 is TGTGCCAGCAGCTCCCCCGGGACTAGTCAATGGCATACGCAGTATTTT. Translation: CASSSPGTSQWHTQYF. The entire variable domain, with the rest obtained from reference TRBV9 and TRBJ2-3, is as follows: DSGVTQTPKHLITATGQRVTLRCSPRSGDLSVYWYQQSLDQGLQFLIQYYNGEERAKGNILERFSAQQFPDLHSELNLSSLELGDSALYFCASSSPGTSQWHTQYFGPGTRLTVL.

This clone was recorded once. This sequence joins TRBV19 and TRBJ2-4; TRBD1 aligns across 9 bases. V lost 6 bases and J lost 4; bases outside the gene matches: 7. In germline, CDR1 is LNHDA, CDR2 SQIVND (reference sequence). This CDR3 has 15 amino acids. The CDR3 sequence: CASSPVGQGKNIQYF. The CDR3 bases are TGTGCCAGTAGCCCAGTCGGACAGGGGAAAAACATTCAGTACTTC.

V and J are TRBV19 and TRBJ1-1, with D possibly TRBD1 on 6 matching bases. From germline, CDR1 is LNHDA and CDR2 SQIVND (reference sequence). V dropped 6 bases and J dropped 4 bases, with 12 bases sitting between them. The CDR3 is 13 amino acids. As DNA, the CDR3 is TGTGCCAGTAGAAACAGGGTTACCACTGAAGCTTTCTTT. Its translation: CASRNRVTTEAFF. Full variable domain (missing parts from reference TRBV19 and TRBJ1-1): DGGITQSPKYLFRKEGQNVTLSCEQNLNHDAMYWYRQDPGQGLRLIYYSQIVNDFQKGDIAEGYSVSREKKESFPLTVTSAQKNPTAFYLCASRNRVTTEAFFGQGTRLTVV.

This chain links TRBV6-6 with TRBJ2-1; 10 nucleotides align to TRBD2. The CDR3 has 17 residues. Germline CDR1 MNHNY, CDR2 SVGAGI (reference sequence). V dropped 5 bases and J dropped 4; count of bases not matched to a gene: 11. The chain's CDR3 is CASSPRPGLALYNEQFF. The CDR3 nucleotides are TGTGCCAGCAGTCCTAGACCGGGACTAGCGTTATACAATGAGCAGTTCTTC.

This sequence joins TRBV6-5 and TRBJ1-1; D gene unclear. V was cut by 4 bases and J by 3 bases, with 12 bases left in between. CDR3 length: 14 residues. Per the germline V gene, CDR1 is MNHEY and CDR2 is SVGAGI. The CDR3 spells CASSSRTTDTEAFF. The CDR3 bases are TGTGCCAGCAGTTCCCGTACCACGGACACTGAAGCTTTCTTT.

The chain is built from TRBV5-6 and TRBJ2-3, with TRBD1 matching 8 bases. Trimming at V came to 4 bases and at J to 11 bases, leaving 12 bases not matched to a gene. This CDR3 region has 14 residues. Per germline, CDR1 SGHDT and CDR2 YYEEEE. For the CDR3, the DNA is TGTGCCAGCAGCCCAGGGACAGGAGCTGTGGGGCAGTATTTT. It yields the protein CASSPGTGAVGQYF.

This rearrangement joins TRBV27 to TRBJ1-5; D is perhaps TRBD1 (5 bases). CDR3 length: 17 residues. V was shortened by 5 bases and J by 4 bases, with 21 bases between the two germline ends. Germline loops: CDR1 MNHEY, CDR2 SMNVEV (reference sequence). The CDR3 protein is CASSKSLGTGGNQPQHF. The DNA of the CDR3 is TGTGCCAGCAGTAAAAGCTTAGGGACTGGTGGGAATCAGCCCCAGCATTTT.